This TCR beta chain originates from a study of memory CD8 T cells in hepatitis C reinfection. In the study overall: Reinfection meant HCV RNA positivity after two negatives ≥60 days apart. Late or post reinfection samples were taken 12 to 24 weeks after detection.

Study-wide results and caveats: Conclusions on public clonotypes and secondary clearance were not definitive with about 5 donors.

V shed 5 bases and J shed 5 bases, with 10 bases lying between them. The CDR3 is made up of 13 amino acids. Germline assignment: CDR1 MDHEN and CDR2 SYDVKM. Time point in this sample: late/post reinfection, 12 to 24 weeks after detection. Sorted cells were sequenced directly ex vivo without any in vitro expansion. The Montreal HEPCO cohort supplied donors who inject drugs. With respect to this clone: Its antigen is undetermined.

This table comes from immunoSEQ multiplex PCR, and its TCRdb copy is limited to in-frame clones, with some not included. The table includes 4,000 to 6,000 clones, roughly 89% detected once. The sequence was obtained from a man aged 50-60 years with hepatitis C virus infection. The chain combines TRBV28 with TRBJ2-1; D remains ambiguous. The sample consisted of naive CD8+ T cells sorted from blood. The CDR3 protein is CASSPPPDNEQFF. CDR3 coding DNA: TGTGCCAGCAGTCCACCCCCGGACAATGAGCAGTTCTTC. The full variable domain, completed using reference TRBV28 and TRBJ2-1, is DVKVTQSSRYLVKRTGEKVFLECVQDMDHENMFWYRQDPGLGLRLIYFSYDVKMKEKGDIPEGYSVSREKKERFSLILESASTNQTSMYLCASSPPPDNEQFFGPGTRLTVL.